The 22 T cell receptor beta chains below come from one sample, sequenced in a study of shared clonotypes between healthy human individuals. CD45RO-negative cells were positively selected for CCR7, leaving out terminally differentiated effector memory CD45RA+ cells. Sequencing used immunoSEQ multiplex PCR; TCRdb keeps in-frame clones, though not all of them. The sample consists of millions of clones, 85% to 95% of them appearing once. The specimen was naive CD8+ T cells from PBMCs. These receptors were taken from a man between 18 and 29 years old in good health. Some clones in this sample may be carry-over from other donors' samples.

The genes are TRBV19 and TRBJ1-1, with TRBD1 matching 9 bases. The CDR3 has 15 residues. The germline V gene has CDR1 LNHDA and CDR2 SQIVND (reference sequence). With 7 bases clipped from V and 2 bases from J, the junction kept 8 bases outside the gene matches. The CDR3 nucleotides read TGTGCCAGTATCCCGAGGGGACAGGGCAACACTGAAGCTTTCTTT. The encoded protein is CASIPRGQGNTEAFF.

This clone is a singleton in its sample. The J gene is TRBJ1-1, the V gene TRBV19, with 8 nucleotides matching TRBD1. V lost 5 bases and J lost 3; bases outside the gene matches: 8. The CDR3 has 15 amino acids. The germline V gene has CDR1 LNHDA and CDR2 SQIVND (reference sequence). CDR3 sequence reads: CASSPRQGSYTEAFF. CDR3 in DNA: TGTGCCAGTAGTCCTAGACAGGGGAGTTACACTGAAGCTTTCTTT.

The sample holds one count of this clone. The chain is built from TRBV7-9 and TRBJ1-1; possible D gene TRBD1, 5 bases. V was shortened by 5 bases and J by 6 bases, with 19 bases between the two germline ends. The CDR3 extends over 15 amino acids. Germline loops: CDR1 SEHNR, CDR2 FQNEAQ (reference sequence). The CDR3 spells CASSGRHPPGAEAFF. Here the CDR3 DNA reads TGTGCCAGCAGCGGTCGACACCCCCCGGGGGCTGAAGCTTTCTTT.

The gene calls are TRBV30 and TRBJ2-1; no clear D gene. Per the germline V gene, CDR1 is GTSNPN and CDR2 is SVGIG (reference sequence). Trimming removed 0 bases from V and 5 bases from J, with 8 bases in between. The CDR3 covers 13 residues. The CDR3, as DNA: TGTGCCTGGAGTGTCCCCAACCACAATGAGCAGTTCTTC. This codes for CAWSVPNHNEQFF. Filled out from reference TRBV30 and TRBJ2-1, the complete variable domain reads SQTIHQWPATLVQPVGSPLSLECTVEGTSNPNLYWYRQAAGRGLQLLFYSVGIGQISSEVPQNLSASRPQDRQFILSSKKLLLSDSGFYLCAWSVPNHNEQFFGPGTRLTVL.

This clone was seen only once. The chain uses TRBV11-1 and TRBJ2-1; TRBD2 matches at 10 bases. With 1 base clipped from V and 4 bases from J, the junction kept 4 bases outside the gene matches. The germline V gene encodes CDR1 SGHAT and CDR2 FQDESV (reference sequence). CDR3 length equals 16 residues. The CDR3 spells CASSLGRTSGYNEQFF. For the CDR3, the DNA is TGTGCCAGCAGCTTAGGACGGACTAGCGGTTACAATGAGCAGTTCTTC. The entire variable domain, with the rest obtained from reference TRBV11-1 and TRBJ2-1, is as follows: EAEVAQSPRYKITEKSQAVAFWCDPISGHATLYWYRQILGQGPELLVQFQDESVVDDSQLPKDRFSAERLKGVDSTLKIQPAELGDSAMYLCASSLGRTSGYNEQFFGPGTRLTVL.

A remark on this clone: The identical CDR3 is also encoded by other nucleotide sequences in the sample. V and J are TRBV15 and TRBJ2-3; unclear D gene. V was cut by 3 bases and J by 3 bases, with 7 bases left in between. The germline gives CDR1 LNHNV, CDR2 YYDKDF (reference sequence). This CDR3 is 13 amino acids long. CDR3 DNA: TGTGCCACCAGCAGGGGCGGAACAGATACGCAGTATTTT. Protein sequence: CATSRGGTDTQYF.

The chain is built from TRBV5-1 and TRBJ1-5; no reliable D call. CDR3 size: 15 residues. The V end lost 0 bases, the J end lost 2 bases, and 9 bases lay between the germline ends. Germline CDR1 is SGHRS and CDR2 is YFSETQ. The CDR3 region is CASSLGWGGNQPQHF. Here the CDR3 DNA reads TGCGCCAGCAGCTTGGGGTGGGGAGGCAATCAGCCCCAGCATTTT.

This chain uses TRBV29-1 with TRBJ2-7; TRBD1 matches 8 bases. Trimming took 3 bases from V and 1 from J; bases not matched to a gene: 8. Germline V gives CDR1 SQVTM, CDR2 ANQGSEA. The CDR3 is made up of 15 amino acids. The CDR3 region is CSVDLYRQGSYEQYF. CDR3 DNA: TGCAGCGTTGACTTATACAGACAGGGGTCCTACGAGCAGTACTTC.

V gene TRBV5-6 combines with J gene TRBJ2-1; D gene unclear. Germline assignment: CDR1 SGHDT and CDR2 YYEEEE. V shed 5 bases and J shed 5 bases, with 17 bases lying between them. The CDR3 has 15 residues. Written as DNA, the CDR3 is TGTGCCAGCAGAAATTTGAGGACGGGTGACAATGAGCAGTTCTTC. Translated, it gives CASRNLRTGDNEQFF.

The chain links TRBV29-1 to TRBJ1-2; D is undetermined. This CDR3 has 9 amino acids. Germline CDR1 reads SQVTM; CDR2 reads ANQGSEA. Trimming stripped 6 bases from V and 7 bases from J, with 6 bases between. The CDR3 DNA reads TGCAGCGTGCAACCTGGCTACACCTTC. Protein sequence: CSVQPGYTF.

V is TRBV28 and J is TRBJ1-5; no clear D. There are 15 residues in the CDR3. Germline-derived CDR1 and CDR2 are MDHEN and SYDVKM. The V and J ends lost 5 bases and 2 bases respectively, with 13 bases between them. In DNA form, the CDR3 reads TGTGCCAGCAGTCGTGACAAGACCCGCAATCAGCCCCAGCATTTT. Protein: CASSRDKTRNQPQHF.

The chain recombines TRBV15 with TRBJ1-1; 7 bases line up with TRBD1. This CDR3 region has 14 residues. Unmatched junction bases numbered 8, after V lost 7 bases and J lost 3 bases. Germline V CDR1 and CDR2: LNHNV, YYDKDF (reference sequence). The CDR3 region has the DNA TGTGCCACCACGAGCAGGGGGATCGACACTGAAGCTTTCTTT. Translation gives CATTSRGIDTEAFF. The whole variable domain, filled in from reference TRBV15 and TRBJ1-1, reads DAMVIQNPRYQVTQFGKPVTLSCSQTLNHNVMYWYQQKSSQAPKLLFHYYDKDFNNEADTPDNFQSRRPNTSFCFLDIRSPGLGDTAMYLCATTSRGIDTEAFFGQGTRLTVV.

The chain uses TRBV19 and TRBJ1-1; D call uncertain. Germline assignment: CDR1 LNHDA and CDR2 SQIVND (reference sequence). Trimming removed 2 bases from V and 3 bases from J, with 13 bases in between. The CDR3 loop spans 15 amino acids. In nucleotides, the CDR3 is TGTGCCAGTAGTATATATGGGTTGGAGGACACTGAAGCTTTCTTT. It is translated as CASSIYGLEDTEAFF.

The rearrangement links TRBV28 to TRBJ2-3; D is tentatively TRBD1 or TRBD2 (5 bases each). The CDR3 spans 14 residues. The ends were cut back, 1 base at V and 6 bases at J, with 11 bases in the middle. The germline gives CDR1 MDHEN, CDR2 SYDVKM. The CDR3 nucleotides are TGTGCCAGCAGTTTATCAGGGAGTTCTGATACGCAGTATTTT. The encoded protein is CASSLSGSSDTQYF.

The rearrangement joins TRBV4-3 to TRBJ2-7, with D maybe TRBD2 (5 bases). V dropped 1 base and J dropped 5 bases, with 15 bases sitting between them. The CDR3 totals 15 residues. CDR1 LGHNA and CDR2 YSLEER come from the germline V gene. The CDR3 loop reads CASSQVRGLSHEQYF. CDR3 in DNA: TGCGCCAGCAGCCAAGTACGGGGTCTTAGTCACGAGCAGTACTTC.

The rearrangement joins TRBV11-2 to TRBJ2-5; 7 positions match TRBD1. The end of the DNA fits TRBJ2-7 better, so the J call may be wrong. The germline CDR1 and CDR2 sequences are SGHAT and FQNNGV. The CDR3 is 15 residues long. Here the CDR3 DNA reads TGTGCCAGCAGCTTCTTACAGGGGATCTTCGACGAGCAGTACTTC. Its protein product is CASSFLQGIFDEQYF.

V is TRBV7-9 and J is TRBJ2-3; 9 nucleotides match TRBD2. Germline trimming cut 5 bases from V and 4 bases from J; bases unmatched to any gene: 10. From germline, CDR1 is SEHNR and CDR2 FQNEAQ (reference sequence). The CDR3 spans 16 residues. The CDR3 spells CASSRGLAGSSDTQYF. Written as DNA, the CDR3 is TGTGCCAGCAGCCGGGGACTAGCAGGTTCCTCAGATACGCAGTATTTT.

The CDR3: CASSLMGQGYPEAFF. Written as DNA, the CDR3 is TGTGCCAGCAGCTTAATGGGACAGGGGTACCCTGAAGCTTTCTTT. This chain joins TRBV7-6 and TRBJ1-1, with TRBD1 identical over 10 bases. J gave up 6 bases and V 2 bases, and 6 bases lay outside the gene matches. The length of the CDR3 is 15 residues. Germline V gene data show CDR1 as SGHVS and CDR2 as FNYEAQ. Using reference TRBV7-6 and TRBJ1-1 for the parts outside the CDR3, the full variable domain is GAGVSQSPRYKVTKRGQDVALRCDPISGHVSLYWYRQALGQGPEFLTYFNYEAQQDKSGLPNDRFSAERPEGSISTLTIQRTEQRDSAMYRCASSLMGQGYPEAFFGQGTRLTVV.

V gene TRBV9 combines with J gene TRBJ2-1; tentative D call: TRBD2 (6 bases). Germline CDR1 SGDLS, CDR2 YYNGEE. The V end lost 0 bases, the J end lost 4 bases, and 11 bases lay between the germline ends. The CDR3 runs to 15 residues. In DNA form, the CDR3 reads TGTGCCAGCAGCGTAGCGGCTAGCGTTTACAATGAGCAGTTCTTC. Its translation is CASSVAASVYNEQFF.

The chain combines TRBV28 with TRBJ2-7; TRBD1 is a possible D gene (6 bases). Trimming took off 6 bases at V and 1 base at J, with 16 bases between the two ends. Germline CDR1 MDHEN, CDR2 SYDVKM. CDR3 length: 15 residues. CDR3 sequence: CASRSGQDSSYEQYF. The CDR3 nucleotides are TGTGCCAGCAGATCAGGCCAGGACAGTTCCTACGAGCAGTACTTC.

The chain joins TRBV6-1 to TRBJ2-7, with D perhaps matching TRBD1 (7 bases). Trimming removed 6 bases at V and 0 bases at J, with 9 bases between. This CDR3 is 13 amino acids long. Looked up from germline, CDR1 is MNHNS and CDR2 is SASEGT. The CDR3 bases are TGTGCCAGCAGGCGGGACAGCTCCTACGAGCAGTACTTC. Protein product: CASRRDSSYEQYF.

This clone was detected once. The chain employs TRBV5-1 and TRBJ2-7, with 9 bases lining up with TRBD1. The CDR3 length is 15 residues. V was pared by 2 bases and J by 5 bases, with 8 bases of the junction left unmatched. Germline-derived CDR1 and CDR2 are SGHRS and YFSETQ. The CDR3 DNA is TGCGCCAGCAGCTTCACCTGGGGACAGGGCAACGAGCAGTACTTC. It specifies CASSFTWGQGNEQYF.